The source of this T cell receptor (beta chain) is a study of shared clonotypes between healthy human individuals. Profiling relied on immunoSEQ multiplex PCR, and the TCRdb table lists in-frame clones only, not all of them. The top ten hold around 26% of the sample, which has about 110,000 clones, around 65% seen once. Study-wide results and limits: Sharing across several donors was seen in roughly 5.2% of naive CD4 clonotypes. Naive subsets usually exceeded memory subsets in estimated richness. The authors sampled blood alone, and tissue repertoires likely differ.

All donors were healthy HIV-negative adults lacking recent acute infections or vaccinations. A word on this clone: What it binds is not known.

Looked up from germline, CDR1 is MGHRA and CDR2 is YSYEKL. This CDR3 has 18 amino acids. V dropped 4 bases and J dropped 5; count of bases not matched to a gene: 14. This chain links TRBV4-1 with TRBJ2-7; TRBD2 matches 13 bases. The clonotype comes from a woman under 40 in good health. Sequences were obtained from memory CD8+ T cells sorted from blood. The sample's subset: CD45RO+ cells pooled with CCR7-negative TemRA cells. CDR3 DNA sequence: TGCGCCAGCAGCCCCAGGGGACTAGCGGGGAGGTTCATGCACGAGCAGTACTTC. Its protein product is CASSPRGLAGRFMHEQYF.